The rows below give T cell receptor beta chains drawn from one sample of a study of shared clonotypes between healthy human individuals. The repertoire was sequenced with immunoSEQ multiplex PCR; TCRdb's copy has only in-frame clones and lacks some. The sample has more than 600,000 clones, roughly nine tenths seen once. The sequenced sample was naive CD8+ T cells sorted from blood. Source of these receptors: a man younger than 40 in good health. The conserved cysteine and the conserved F or W are not part of the CDR3 here. Clone size is shown for a subset of rows, as once, few, many or a class of expanded clone.

clone size: NA
V gene: TRBV6-5
CDR3 protein: ASSYTGPPGELF

clone size: NA
V gene: TRBV4-1
CDR3 protein: ASSLGQGVGNEKLF

clone size: NA
V gene: TRBV5-1
CDR3 protein: ASRSAITISYEQY

clone size: NA
V gene: TRBV4-1
CDR3 protein: ASSQVGAGVDEQY

clone size: NA
V gene: TRBV4-1
CDR3 protein: ASSQVLGADNYGYT

clone size: NA
V gene: TRBV7-2
CDR3 protein: ASSKGVRGYT

clone size: NA
V gene: TRBV25-1
CDR3 protein: ASSEPSGRQAGELF

clone size: NA
V gene: TRBV15
CDR3 protein: ATSGRAPSSYNEQF

clone size: NA
V gene: TRBV4-1
CDR3 protein: ASSPEAGGTDTQY

clone size: NA
V gene: TRBV7-9
CDR3 protein: ASSPPILGLADNEQF

clone size: NA
V gene: TRBV7-9
CDR3 protein: ASSTRPQQF

clone size: NA
V gene: TRBV7-3
CDR3 protein: ASSAGQGPYEQY

clone size: NA
V gene: TRBV11-3
CDR3 protein: ASSSDDWTGGSNQPQH

clone size: NA
V gene: TRBV7-8
CDR3 protein: ASSLGTVRSGGHYEQY

clone size: NA
V gene: TRBV27
CDR3 protein: ASSLSWGTEAF

clone size: NA
V gene: TRBV5-5
CDR3 protein: ASSLVGGSPWNEQF

clone size: NA
V gene: TRBV6-1
CDR3 protein: AEAPLDSQETQY

clone size: NA
V gene: TRBV5-1
CDR3 protein: ASSLERPDDGYT

clone size: NA
V gene: TRBV27
CDR3 protein: ASSLLGGRDEQF

clone size: NA
V gene: TRBV21-1
CDR3 protein: ASTQGEEQKAGVSTDTQY

clone size: NA
V gene: TRBV9
CDR3 protein: ASSPSRGRSTDTQY

clone size: NA
V gene: TRBV7-9
CDR3 protein: ASSDIRVSNEQY

clone size: NA
V gene: TRBV28
CDR3 protein: ASSPTGENTGELF

clone size: few
V gene: TRBV5-6
CDR3 protein: ASSLGGNTIY

clone size: NA
V gene: TRBV29-1
CDR3 protein: SVEDSGGTEAF

clone size: NA
V gene: TRBV5-1
CDR3 protein: ASSLLAGDPGELF

clone size: NA
V gene: TRBV28
CDR3 protein: ASSPLTGGFEKLF

clone size: once
V gene: TRBV9
CDR3 protein: ASSVVGGRGAQY